A single sample is the source of the 13 T cell receptor beta chains below, sequenced in a study of T-cell reconstitution after alpha-beta-depleted transplantation in children. Unique molecular identifiers were used to barcode this TCRbeta library. TCRdb ran MiXCR on the PCR reads and lists one entry per CDR3 protein. The sample lists fewer than 120,000 distinct CDR3 sequences, over 9% occurring once. The material sequenced was PBMCs from the stem cell graft donor, taken from the stem cell graft. Receptors originate from a human donor who donated a stem cell graft to a child with acute lymphoblastic leukemia.

This clonotype was recorded many times. This chain connects TRBV5-1 to TRBJ2-1; no firm D call. The CDR3 is made up of 15 amino acids. V was clipped by 0 bases and J by 5 bases, with 12 bases between them. The V gene's germline CDR1 is SGHRS and CDR2 YFSETQ. CDR3 coding DNA: TGCGCCAGCAGCTTGGGACGGATTATAAACAATGAGCAGTTCTTC. Residues: CASSLGRIINNEQFF.

This clonotype was counted ten times or more. The V gene is TRBV20-1, the J gene TRBJ2-7, with D perhaps matching TRBD2 (6 bases). This CDR3 region has 14 residues. Germline loops: CDR1 DFQATT, CDR2 SNEGSKA (reference sequence). V was trimmed by 6 bases and J by 2 bases, leaving 17 bases between them. The CDR3 DNA is TGCAGTGCCCCCCCAGGTAGCGGAACCTACGAGCAGTACTTC. Translation: CSAPPGSGTYEQYF.

This clonotype was seen at least ten times. The rearrangement joins TRBV12-3 or TRBV12-4 to TRBJ1-2; tentatively, D is TRBD1 (6 bases). V lost 8 bases to trimming and J lost 8 bases, with 21 bases between them. CDR3 size: 14 residues. DNA for the CDR3: TGTGCCAGCGGAACAGGGCTAGGTATACGGGGCTACACCTTC. Its protein product is CASGTGLGIRGYTF.

This clonotype was seen just once. A read error is possible here, since a much larger clone lies one base away. This chain uses TRBV4-1 with TRBJ1-5, with unresolved D. Looked up from germline, CDR1 is MGHRA and CDR2 is YSYEKL. This CDR3 spans 14 amino acids. V was pared by 5 bases and J by 2 bases, with 10 bases between. CDR3 nucleotides: TGCGCCAGCAGCAAAGTAAGCGGCAATCAGCCCCAGCATTTT. It translates to CASSKVSGNQPQHF.

This clonotype has at least ten counts. The chain couples TRBV25-1 to TRBJ1-4; the match to TRBD1 covers 9 bases. Losses at the gene ends were 5 bases for V and 6 bases for J; bases not matched to a gene: 7. The CDR3 sequence is 15 residues long. The germline V gene encodes CDR1 MGHDK and CDR2 SYGVNS. CDR3 residues: CASSPPGQGYEKLFF. In DNA form, the CDR3 reads TGTGCCAGCAGTCCCCCGGGACAGGGTTATGAAAAACTGTTTTTT.

This clonotype was recorded many times. This sequence joins TRBV10-2 and TRBJ1-1, with TRBD1 matching 8 bases. Germline V gives CDR1 WSHSY, CDR2 SAAADI. The CDR3 has 13 residues. V lost 9 bases and J lost 4; bases outside the gene matches: 7. The CDR3 DNA follows: TGCGCCAGTTCAGGGGGCGGAAGCACTGAAGCTTTCTTT. Its translation is CASSGGGSTEAFF.

This clonotype was observed many times. The chain has TRBV24-1 and TRBJ1-1; maybe TRBD1 (6 bases). The CDR3 totals 15 residues. The germline V and J ends were trimmed by 8 bases and 4 bases, with 19 bases remaining between them. Germline-derived CDR1 and CDR2 are KGHDR and SFDVKD. In DNA form, the CDR3 reads TGTGCCACCACGCCAGGGGACGCTAGGAGCACTGAAGCTTTCTTT. Amino acids: CATTPGDARSTEAFF.

This clonotype was recorded at least ten times. The chain is built from TRBV5-6 and TRBJ2-3; D perhaps matches TRBD1 (6 bases). V lost 5 bases and J 0 bases, leaving 7 bases between the germline ends. Germline CDR1 reads SGHDT; CDR2 reads YYEEEE. The CDR3 runs to 13 residues. In DNA form, the CDR3 reads TGTGCCAGCAGAGGACAGAGCACAGATACGCAGTATTTT. Its translation: CASRGQSTDTQYF.

A single count supports this clonotype. With a much larger clone just one base away, this may be a read error. CDR3 DNA: TGTGCCAGCAGCTCCGGGACTGCCTGCGAGCAGTACTTC. Translation: CASSSGTACEQYF. V usage is TRBV2 and J usage is TRBJ2-7, with D possibly being TRBD2 (6 bases). Germline CDR1 and CDR2: SNHLY and FYNNEI. The V end lost 6 bases, the J end lost 6 bases, and 15 bases lay between the germline ends. This CDR3 is built from 13 residues.

This clonotype was seen at least ten times. The V call is TRBV7-2, the J call TRBJ2-6; no firm D call. V lost 5 bases, J lost 0 bases, and 8 bases lay in between. Germline V CDR1 and CDR2: SGHTA, FQGNSA. CDR3 length equals 15 residues. The CDR3 sequence: CASSARISGANVLTF. The CDR3 DNA reads TGTGCCAGCAGCGCCAGGATCTCTGGGGCCAACGTCCTGACTTTC.

On this clonotype: A read error may explain this, as a much larger clone is one base away. The chain carries TRBV20-1 and TRBJ2-1; 11 bases fit TRBD2. The CDR3 has 14 residues. CDR1 DFQATT and CDR2 SNEGSKA come from the germline V gene (reference sequence). V gave up 5 bases and J gave up 12 bases; unmatched junction bases: 12. DNA for the CDR3: TGCAGTGCTGGCGTAAATCTAGCGGGAGGATGGCAGTTCTTC. Translated, it gives CSAGVNLAGGWQFF.

This clonotype came up many times. The CDR3 is CASSDTGTVSLGANVLTF. The CDR3 coding sequence is TGTGCCAGCAGTGATACCGGGACGGTTAGTTTAGGGGCCAACGTCCTGACTTTC. The chain combines TRBV2 with TRBJ2-6, with D perhaps matching TRBD1 or TRBD2 (5 bases each). The V gene's germline CDR1 is SNHLY and CDR2 FYNNEI. V was pared by 3 bases and J by 4 bases, with 19 bases between. This CDR3 has 18 residues.

This clonotype showed up many times. The V and J genes are TRBV20-1 and TRBJ2-1; the match to TRBD1 covers 9 bases. This CDR3 comprises 15 residues. Germline V gene lookup returns CDR1 DFQATT and CDR2 SNEGSKA (reference sequence). V lost 6 bases and J lost 3; bases outside the gene matches: 9. As DNA, the CDR3 is TGCAGTGCCCCACACGCGGGACAGGGCTACAATGAGCAGTTCTTC. It yields the protein CSAPHAGQGYNEQFF.